This is a list of T cell receptor beta chains from one sample in a study of beta chain features in type 1 diabetes. Measured with immunoSEQ multiplex PCR; TCRdb has only the in-frame clones, and not every one. The sample gives more than 95,000 clones, approximately 30% of which show up once; under 0.55% is in the top ten. Sequencing was carried out using central memory CD4+ T cells from blood. Receptor source: a woman between 18 and 29 years old with type 1 diabetes. Each CDR3 is given with its conserved first and last residue. D genes are given only for firm matches. Clone sizes are given selectively: once, few, many, or a class where the clone is expanded.

TRBV11-3	few	TRBD2	TRBJ2-1	TGTGCCAGCAGCTTAGGGGCTAGCGGGAGTTACAATGAGCAGTTCTTC	CASSLGASGSYNEQFF
TRBV5-4	-	TRBD2	TRBJ2-1	TGTGCCAGCAGCTCCGGGGGGAGCGGGAGGCTGGGTGAGCAGTTCTTC	CASSSGGSGRLGEQFF
TRBV5-1	few	TRBD1	TRBJ2-5	TGCGCCAGCAGCTTGGGGGCCGGGACAGGGGTTGAGACCCAGTACTTC	CASSLGAGTGVETQYF
TRBV11-2	-	TRBD1	TRBJ1-2	TGTGCCAGCAGCCAGGACAGGGACTATGGCTACACCTTC	CASSQDRDYGYTF
TRBV18	-	-	TRBJ2-5	TGTGCCAGCTCACCAAGACAGCTTACCCAAGAGACCCAGTACTTC	CASSPRQLTQETQYF
TRBV4-3	many	-	TRBJ1-4	TGCGCCAGCAGCCAAGATCTTCGGGAAAAACTGTTTTTT	CASSQDLREKLFF
TRBV19	few	-	TRBJ1-1	TGTGCCAGTAGCATTGCGGCTGAAGCTTTCTTT	CASSIAAEAFF
TRBV7-9	few	-	TRBJ1-2	TGTGCCAGCAGCTTAGACGCAGGGGCGTTAGATCGCTATGGCTACACCTTC	CASSLDAGALDRYGYTF
TRBV19	few	-	TRBJ1-2	TGTGCCAGTAGTATTAACAGCCTCGGTGGCTACACCTTC	CASSINSLGGYTF
TRBV14	few	TRBD1	TRBJ2-5	TGTGCCAGCAGCCATTATAAGGGGGCAGCGACCTTCCAAGAGACCCAGTACTTC	CASSHYKGAATFQETQYF
TRBV5-1	few	-	TRBJ1-3	TGCGCCAGCAGCACCGGGAGCTCTGGAAACACCATATATTTT	CASSTGSSGNTIYF
TRBV28	-	TRBD2	TRBJ2-7	TGTGCCAGCAGTACCAGACTAGCTCCTGTCTACGAGCAGTACTTC	CASSTRLAPVYEQYF
TRBV2	-	TRBD1	TRBJ2-5	TGTGCCAGCAGCGCAGGGACAGGATCCCAAGAGACCCAGTACTTC	CASSAGTGSQETQYF
TRBV21-1	few	-	TRBJ2-6	TGTGCCAGCAGCACGCCAGGTAGGGCAGGGGCCGACTCTGGGGCCAACGTCCTGACTTTC	CASSTPGRAGADSGANVLTF
TRBV27	-	-	TRBJ1-2	TGTGCCAGCAGTTTGAGCTGGGGCGCAGGGGGCTACACCTTC	CASSLSWGAGGYTF
TRBV30	-	-	TRBJ2-7	TGTGCCTGGAGTGTACAAGCGAGCGAGCAGTACTTC	CAWSVQASEQYF
TRBV5-6	-	-	TRBJ2-7	TGTGCCAGCAGGTGGGGGCGAAGCTCCTACGAGCAGTACTTC	CASRWGRSSYEQYF
TRBV5-4	-	TRBD1	TRBJ1-2	TGTGCCAGCAGCCCCGCCGGACAGGGGGCGGCCTATGGCTACACCTTC	CASSPAGQGAAYGYTF
TRBV5-1	few	-	TRBJ1-1	TGCGCCAGCAGCTTGGGACACATGAACACTGAAGCTTTCTTT	CASSLGHMNTEAFF
TRBV4-1	many	-	TRBJ1-1	TGCGCCAGCAGCCGAGGAGGAACAACTGAAGCTTTCTTT	CASSRGGTTEAFF
TRBV2	-	-	TRBJ2-1	TGTGCCAGCAGTAAAGACAGTGACAATGAGCAGTTCTTC	CASSKDSDNEQFF
TRBV30	-	-	TRBJ1-2	TGTGCCTGGAGTGGGCAAAGTAACTATGGCTACACCTTC	CAWSGQSNYGYTF
TRBV4-1	-	-	TRBJ2-2	TGCGCCAGCAGCCAAGGGTCAGGGAACACCGGGGAGCTGTTTTTT	CASSQGSGNTGELFF
TRBV30	-	TRBD1	TRBJ2-3	TGTGCCTGGAGATACAGGGGGACAGATACGCAGTATTTT	CAWRYRGTDTQYF
TRBV28	-	TRBD1	TRBJ2-1	TGTGCCAGCAAACAGGGGTCATACAATGAGCAGTTCTTC	CASKQGSYNEQFF
TRBV5-1	-	-	TRBJ2-1	TGCGCCAGCAGCTTGGCCCCGCGGAACAATGAGCAGTTCTTC	CASSLAPRNNEQFF